Described below is a single TCR beta chain sequence and its context. What it recognizes is unknown. The sample belongs to a study of cytomegalovirus exposure and HLA in healthy donors. The protocol was immunoSEQ multiplex PCR, while the TCRdb copy is restricted to in-frame clones and leaves out a portion. The sample carries roughly 250,000 clones, roughly 86% recorded once. General observations from the study: In vitro experiments confirmed that a few CMV-associated chains were specific for CMV antigens. Rare TCR sequences dominated, though some public TCRs recurred in many donors.

V was trimmed by 5 bases and J by 5 bases, leaving 18 bases between them. This CDR3 contains 15 residues. Germline V CDR1 and CDR2: LNHNV, YYDKDF (reference sequence). The chain recombines TRBV15 with TRBJ2-5, with D maybe TRBD1 (6 bases). The clonotype originates from a woman aged 30 to 39 in good health and CMV-seropositive. Source material: PBMCs. The CDR3 is CATSSGQVVGETQYF. Here the CDR3 DNA reads TGTGCCACCAGCTCGGGACAAGTCGTCGGCGAGACCCAGTACTTC.